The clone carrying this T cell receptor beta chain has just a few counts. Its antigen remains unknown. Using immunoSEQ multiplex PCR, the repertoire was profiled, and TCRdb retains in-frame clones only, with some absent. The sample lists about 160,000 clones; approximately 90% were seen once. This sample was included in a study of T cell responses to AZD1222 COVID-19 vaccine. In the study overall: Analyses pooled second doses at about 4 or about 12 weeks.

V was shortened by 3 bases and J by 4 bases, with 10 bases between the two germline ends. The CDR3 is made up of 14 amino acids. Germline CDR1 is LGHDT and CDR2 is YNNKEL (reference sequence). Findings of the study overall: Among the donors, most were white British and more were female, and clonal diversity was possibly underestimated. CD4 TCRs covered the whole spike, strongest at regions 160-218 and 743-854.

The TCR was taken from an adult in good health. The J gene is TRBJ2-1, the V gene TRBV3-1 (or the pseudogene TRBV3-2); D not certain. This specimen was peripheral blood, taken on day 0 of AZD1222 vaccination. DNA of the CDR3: TGTGCCAGCAGCCAGGGGTTCGGATACAATGAGCAGTTCTTC. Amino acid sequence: CASSQGFGYNEQFF.